The T cell receptor (beta chain) under discussion was sequenced for a study of blood T cells in healthy people across ages. A second about 6 to 12 cycle PCR used barcoded and J-beta primers. With 12 random nucleotides, a template-switch adaptor tagged each individual cDNA molecule. TCRdb reprocessed the 5' RACE reads with MiXCR, giving one entry per CDR3 protein. The profile covers about 1.4 million distinct CDR3 sequences, with 55% to 75% appearing a single time and 5% to 7% taken by the ten largest. General study points: Roughly linearly, TCR beta diversity per million T cells fell as age increased.

Losses at the gene ends were 1 base for V and 13 bases for J; bases not matched to a gene: 20. The germline gives CDR1 SGHDN, CDR2 FVKESK. CDR3 length: 18 residues. This clonotype was recorded only once. Its antigen is currently unknown. The specimen sequenced was blood. The TCR sequence derives from a young man in good health. The chain couples TRBV14 to TRBJ2-4, with 9 bases aligning to TRBD2. This chain's CDR3 is CASSQVLPSGVSSFEQYF. For the CDR3, the DNA is TGTGCCAGCAGCCAAGTTCTCCCTAGCGGGGTGTCCTCCTTTGAGCAGTACTTC.